Below, one T cell receptor (beta chain) is given with its context. Germline values: CDR1 MDHEN, CDR2 SYDVKM. V lost 5 bases and J lost 2, with 13 bases in between. This CDR3 has 15 amino acids. The sample belongs to a study of CD8 T cells in ankylosing spondylitis. TCRdb reanalysed the 5' RACE reads using MiXCR and keeps one entry per CDR3 protein. The repertoire has 35,000 or so distinct CDR3 sequences, approximately 15% of them found once; the top ten carry 35% to 50%. The source is a male donor with ankylosing spondylitis or in good health (not recorded which). The V gene is TRBV28, the J gene TRBJ2-4; a possible D gene is TRBD1 (6 bases). Input material: blood. The CDR3 protein is CASSIPGAPKNIQYF. In nucleotides, the CDR3 is TGTGCCAGCAGTATCCCAGGGGCCCCCAAAAACATTCAGTACTTC.